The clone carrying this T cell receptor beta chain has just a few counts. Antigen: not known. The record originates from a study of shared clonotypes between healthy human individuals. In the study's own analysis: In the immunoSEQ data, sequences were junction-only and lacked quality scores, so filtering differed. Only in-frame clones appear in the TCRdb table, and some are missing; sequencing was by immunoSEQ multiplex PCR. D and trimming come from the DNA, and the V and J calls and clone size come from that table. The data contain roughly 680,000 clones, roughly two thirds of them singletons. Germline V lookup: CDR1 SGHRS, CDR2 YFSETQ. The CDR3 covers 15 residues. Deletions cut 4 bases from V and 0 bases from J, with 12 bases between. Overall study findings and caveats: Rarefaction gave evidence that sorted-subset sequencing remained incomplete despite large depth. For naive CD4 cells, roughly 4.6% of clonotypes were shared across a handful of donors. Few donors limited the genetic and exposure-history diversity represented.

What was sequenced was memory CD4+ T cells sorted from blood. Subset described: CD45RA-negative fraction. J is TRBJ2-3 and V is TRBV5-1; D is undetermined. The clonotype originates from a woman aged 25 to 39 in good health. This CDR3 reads CASSPPFDSTDTQYF. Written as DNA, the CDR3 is TGCGCCAGCAGCCCCCCGTTTGATAGCACAGATACGCAGTATTTT.